These 8 T cell receptor beta chains originate from one sample sequenced in a study of blood T cell repertoires in COVID-19. The protocol was immunoSEQ multiplex PCR, while the TCRdb copy is restricted to in-frame clones and leaves out a portion. The table records fewer than 130,000 clones, roughly 72% of them present only once. The source material was peripheral blood. The receptor set was obtained from an older man with acute or convalescent COVID-19.

The chain couples TRBV27 to TRBJ1-1; no reliable D call. The germline gives CDR1 MNHEY, CDR2 SMNVEV (reference sequence). V shed 5 bases and J shed 2 bases, with 9 bases lying between them. The CDR3 consists of 13 residues. The DNA of the CDR3 is TGTGCCAGCAGTAATGCAGTTAACACTGAAGCTTTCTTT. Translation gives CASSNAVNTEAFF.

The V gene is TRBV28, the J gene TRBJ1-2, with a possible D match to TRBD1 (6 bases). Looked up from germline, CDR1 is MDHEN and CDR2 is SYDVKM. The CDR3 loop spans 13 amino acids. With 8 bases removed from V and 8 bases from J, the gap between germline ends came to 18 bases. This CDR3 is CASRGGALRGYTF. The CDR3 DNA follows: TGTGCCAGCCGGGGGGGCGCCCTTCGAGGCTACACCTTC.

The chain links TRBV6-5 to TRBJ2-1, with 9 bases fitting TRBD2. Per the germline V gene, CDR1 is MNHEY and CDR2 is SVGAGI. Losses at the gene ends were 6 bases for V and 9 bases for J; bases not matched to a gene: 6. The CDR3 contains 13 residues. The CDR3: CASRSSSGTEQFF. Written as DNA, the CDR3 is TGTGCCAGCAGATCTTCTAGCGGGACTGAGCAGTTCTTC.

The chain uses TRBV28 and TRBJ1-5; 9 bases are a match to TRBD1. CDR3 length: 16 residues. Germline trimming cut 7 bases from V and 6 bases from J; bases unmatched to any gene: 13. Germline CDR1 reads MDHEN; CDR2 reads SYDVKM. CDR3 in DNA: TGTGCCAGCACCAGTCCCGGGACAGGGATCGGTCAGCCCCAGCATTTT. This codes for CASTSPGTGIGQPQHF.

The CDR3 DNA reads TGTGCCAGCACCCTGGGGGCCAAGGCGTTAAATGAGCAGTTCTTC. Amino acids: CASTLGAKALNEQFF. V gene TRBV28 combines with J gene TRBJ2-1; maybe TRBD1 (6 bases). CDR1 is MDHEN, CDR2 SYDVKM, per germline. V was pared by 7 bases and J by 7 bases, with 20 bases between. The CDR3 runs to 15 residues.

This clone was counted ten times or more. The V call is TRBV7-9, the J call TRBJ1-2; unclear D gene. The CDR3 covers 14 residues. The germline CDR1 and CDR2 sequences are SEHNR and FQNEAQ (reference sequence). The V and J ends lost 1 base and 6 bases respectively, with 12 bases between them. DNA for the CDR3: TGTGCCAGCAGCTTAGGGAATACTGCGGATGGCTACACCTTC. Its translation: CASSLGNTADGYTF.

The chain uses TRBV9 and TRBJ1-2; no clear D. Germline CDR1 reads SGDLS; CDR2 reads YYNGEE. The CDR3 has 15 residues. V was cut by 0 bases and J by 3 bases, with 12 bases left in between. CDR3 bases: TGTGCCAGCAGCGTAGCTGAGGGAGCTCACTATGGCTACACCTTC. It specifies CASSVAEGAHYGYTF.

This clone was seen just once. The chain is built from TRBV7-9 and TRBJ2-5; D remains unclear. The CDR3 has 11 residues. The germline gives CDR1 SEHNR, CDR2 FQNEAQ (reference sequence). Trimming took off 4 bases at V and 5 bases at J, with 5 bases between the two ends. CDR3 protein: CASSSQETQYF. The CDR3 nucleotides are TGTGCCAGCAGCTCCCAGGAGACCCAGTACTTC.